Reported below is one T cell receptor beta chain. cDNA libraries for TCR beta contained unique molecular identifiers. TCRdb reprocessed the PCR reads with MiXCR, giving one entry per CDR3 protein. This sample yields about 540,000 distinct CDR3 sequences, of which 30% to 40% are seen a single time; 4.5% to 7.5% belongs to the top ten. The data are from a study of post-analysis software for immune sequencing data. The sequenced sample consisted of blood. This clonotype was obtained from a girl aged 2 to 17 with multiple sclerosis.

Written as DNA, the CDR3 is TGTGCCAGCAGCCATCAAGGGACAGGGGCCTACGAGCAGTACTTC. The encoded protein is CASSHQGTGAYEQYF. The V and J genes are TRBV3-1 and TRBJ2-7; 10 nucleotides align to TRBD1. The V segment lost 3 bases and the J segment 2 bases; nucleotides outside the gene matches: 4. This CDR3 has 15 residues. Germline CDR1 is LGHDT and CDR2 is YNNKEL (reference sequence).